A selection of T cell receptor beta chains follows, all from one sample in a study of blood T cell repertoires in COVID-19. Clones were read by immunoSEQ multiplex PCR, and TCRdb kept only the in-frame ones, dropping some. The table lists about 400,000 clones, 85% to 90% of them singletons. The specimen was PBMCs or T cells enriched from blood (not recorded which). Receptors originate from a woman aged 50 to 60 who had recovered from COVID-19. CDR3s include the opening cysteine and the closing phenylalanine or tryptophan. Size values are once, few and many counts, or a class for expanded clones, and some rows have none.

clone size,V gene,CDR3 protein
many,TRBV10-3,CAISDPDSSGNTIYF
NA,TRBV6-2/TRBV6-3,CASSYLSLAGGVGTDTQYF
few,TRBV4-2,CASSPGTGNYGYTF
NA,TRBV2,CASRTEGRGQPQHF
NA,TRBV14,CASSHRGSGNTIYF
NA,TRBV6-2/TRBV6-3,CASSPGQGRLSPLHF
NA,TRBV28,CAIWGAGVGNTEAFF
many,TRBV5-1,CASSLGQGFGYGYTF
NA,TRBV12-3/TRBV12-4,CASSWDRPSEQYF
NA,TRBV18,CASSDPGETTEAFF
NA,TRBV27,CASNLEGRFYNEQFF
NA,TRBV10-3,CAISEPQGANYGYTF
few,TRBV4-1,CASSQGDTKFDQPQHF